The rows below give T cell receptor beta chains drawn from one sample of a study of blood T cell repertoires in COVID-19. Sequenced by immunoSEQ multiplex PCR; TCRdb stores in-frame clones only, minus some. This table has 190,000 or so clones, approximately 80% appearing once. The sequenced sample consisted of peripheral blood. Receptors originate from a human donor with acute or convalescent COVID-19. The donor label of this sample is uncertain. Both conserved end residues are part of each CDR3. The D gene is left open where the match is weak. Size values are once, few and many counts, or a class for expanded clones, and some rows have none.

clone size	D gene	CDR3 length	V gene	J gene	CDR3 DNA	CDR3 protein
few	TRBD1	14	TRBV5-1	TRBJ2-5	TGCGCCAGCAGCTTGGGACAGGGTTCAGAGACCCAGTACTTC	CASSLGQGSETQYF
NA	TRBD1	13	TRBV2	TRBJ2-1	TGTGCCAGCATGGGGACAGGGAGCAATGAGCAGTTCTTC	CASMGTGSNEQFF
NA	NA	13	TRBV19	TRBJ2-7	TGTGCCAGTATGGGGCAATCGGCCTACGAGCAGTACTTC	CASMGQSAYEQYF
few	NA	16	TRBV9	TRBJ1-1	TGTGCCAGCAGCGCACCCCGGGGGGGGATGAACACTGAAGCTTTCTTT	CASSAPRGGMNTEAFF
NA	TRBD1	12	TRBV6-6	TRBJ1-2	TGTGCCAGCAGCCCGACAGGGGTAGACTACACCTTC	CASSPTGVDYTF
few	NA	14	TRBV18	TRBJ1-5	TGTGCCAGCTCACCGGGGCAGACCAATCAGCCCCAGCATTTT	CASSPGQTNQPQHF
few	TRBD1	13	TRBV28	TRBJ1-1	TGTGCCAGCAGGAGGGGGCGTTGGACTGAAGCTTTCTTT	CASRRGRWTEAFF
once	NA	11	TRBV10-3	TRBJ1-1	TGTGCCATCCAGGGAGGGACTGAAGCTTTCTTT	CAIQGGTEAFF
NA	NA	14	TRBV7-3	TRBJ2-6	TGTGCCAGCAGCTTGTTCGCTGGGGCCAACGTCCTGACTTTC	CASSLFAGANVLTF
NA	TRBD2	14	TRBV6-6	TRBJ2-2	TGTGCCACCTTAGCGGGAGGGAACACCGGGGAGCTGTTTTTT	CATLAGGNTGELFF
NA	TRBD2	16	TRBV6-6	TRBJ2-1	TGTGCCAGCAGTCCCATTAGCGGGAGGGCCCTCAATGAGCAGTTCTTC	CASSPISGRALNEQFF
few	NA	13	TRBV12-3/TRBV12-4	TRBJ1-2	TGTGCCAGCAGACGCAGGACCTCAGGGGGCTACACCTTC	CASRRRTSGGYTF
NA	NA	17	TRBV7-2	TRBJ2-1	TGTGCCAGCAGCTTAAGAGCTTCTATCCTCCTCTACAATGAGCAGTTCTTC	CASSLRASILLYNEQFF
NA	NA	18	TRBV15	TRBJ2-3	TGTGCCACCAGCAGAGATGTATATACTAGCAGAAGCACAGATACGCAGTATTTT	CATSRDVYTSRSTDTQYF
NA	TRBD1	20	TRBV14	TRBJ2-6	TGTGCCAGCAGCCAACATTCACAGGGGGTAGTTGGCTCTGGGGCCAACGTCCTGACTTTC	CASSQHSQGVVGSGANVLTF
NA	NA	15	TRBV19	TRBJ1-4	TGTGCCAGTAGTCTCACAGGCTGGAGTGGTGAAAAACTGTTTTTT	CASSLTGWSGEKLFF
NA	NA	15	TRBV12-5	TRBJ1-1	TGTGCTAGTGGTTTAGGGGGGGGTCTTGGAACTGAAGCTTTCTTT	CASGLGGGLGTEAFF
NA	TRBD2	18	TRBV27	TRBJ2-2	TGTGCCAGCCGGGGGACTAGCGGGAGGGCACTCAACACCGGGGAGCTGTTTTTT	CASRGTSGRALNTGELFF
NA	NA	15	TRBV7-2	TRBJ2-1	TGTGCCAGCAGCTTGGGTTTGGGCCGCATCAATGAGCAGTTCTTC	CASSLGLGRINEQFF
NA	NA	16	TRBV10-1	TRBJ2-3	TGCGCCAGCAGTGAGTCGGGGGGAATACGCACAGATACGCAGTATTTT	CASSESGGIRTDTQYF
few	TRBD1	13	TRBV5-8	TRBJ2-1	TGTGCCAGTGGTTCCGACAGGGCCAATGAGCAGTTCTTC	CASGSDRANEQFF
NA	NA	12	TRBV30	TRBJ1-1	TGTGCCTGGAGTGTGACAGTCCGTGAAGCTTTCTTT	CAWSVTVREAFF
NA	NA	13	TRBV28	TRBJ2-1	TGTGCCAGCAACCCCCCGGGGAGCTATGAGCAGTTCTTC	CASNPPGSYEQFF
NA	NA	14	TRBV6-1	TRBJ2-1	TGTGCCAGCAGTGAGATGTTTCAGTCCAATGAGCAGTTCTTC	CASSEMFQSNEQFF
NA	TRBD2	15	TRBV25-1	TRBJ2-1	TGTGCCAGCAGTGTACTAGCGGGAGGGCCGCGGGGGCAGTTCTTC	CASSVLAGGPRGQFF
NA	TRBD1	17	TRBV28	TRBJ1-2	TGTGCCAGCAGTTTGGGTGGGACAGGGGGAGTCCTAAATGGCTACACCTTC	CASSLGGTGGVLNGYTF
NA	TRBD1	15	TRBV18	TRBJ1-5	TGTGCCAGCTCACCGAACAGGGGGCCTAATCAGCCCCAGCATTTT	CASSPNRGPNQPQHF
NA	NA	13	TRBV5-1	TRBJ1-2	TGCGCCAGCAGCTTGGAGAGTAACTATGGCTACACCTTC	CASSLESNYGYTF
NA	TRBD1	12	TRBV28	TRBJ1-4	TGTGCCAGCAGCTCAGGGGGCCAAAAACTGTTTTTT	CASSSGGQKLFF
NA	TRBD1	16	TRBV6-6	TRBJ2-2	TGTGCCAGCAGTCGGTCCGGGACAGCCAACACCGGGGAGCTGTTTTTT	CASSRSGTANTGELFF
NA	NA	13	TRBV9	TRBJ1-5	TGTGCCAGCAGCCCTTCGGGGTTTGAGCCCCAGCATTTT	CASSPSGFEPQHF
NA	TRBD1	14	TRBV10-3	TRBJ2-7	TGTGCCATCAGTGTAACAGGGGCCTCCTACGAGCAGTACTTC	CAISVTGASYEQYF
NA	NA	13	TRBV10-2	TRBJ2-7	TGCGCCAGCAGTACCCAGGGATCCTACGAGCAGTACTTC	CASSTQGSYEQYF
NA	NA	15	TRBV19	TRBJ1-3	TGTGCCAGTAGTACCGGGACAATCACTGGAAACACCATATATTTT	CASSTGTITGNTIYF